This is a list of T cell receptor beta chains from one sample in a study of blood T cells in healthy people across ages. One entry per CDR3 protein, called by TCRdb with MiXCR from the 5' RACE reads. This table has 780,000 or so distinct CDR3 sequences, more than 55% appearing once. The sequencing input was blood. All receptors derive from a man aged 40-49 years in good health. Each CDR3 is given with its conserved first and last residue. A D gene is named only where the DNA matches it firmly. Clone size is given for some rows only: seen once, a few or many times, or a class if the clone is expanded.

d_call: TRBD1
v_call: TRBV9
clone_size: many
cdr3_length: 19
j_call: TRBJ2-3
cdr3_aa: CASSVDATGVGPSTDTQYF
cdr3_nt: TGTGCCAGCAGCGTGGACGCCACAGGGGTAGGGCCTAGCACAGATACGCAGTATTTT

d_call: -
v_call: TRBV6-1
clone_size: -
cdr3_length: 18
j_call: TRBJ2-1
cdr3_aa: CASSVIPPDPWAYNEQFF
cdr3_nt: TGTGCCAGCAGTGTAATTCCCCCTGACCCTTGGGCCTACAATGAGCAGTTCTTC

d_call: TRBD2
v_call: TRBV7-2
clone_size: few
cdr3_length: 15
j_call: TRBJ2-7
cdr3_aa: CASSFGLAFSYEQYF
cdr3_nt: TGTGCCAGCAGCTTTGGACTAGCTTTCTCCTACGAGCAGTACTTC

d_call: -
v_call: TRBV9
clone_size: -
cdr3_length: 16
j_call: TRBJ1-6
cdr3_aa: CASSVDGGSYNSPLHF
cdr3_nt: TGTGCCAGCAGCGTAGACGGGGGCTCCTATAATTCACCCCTCCACTTT

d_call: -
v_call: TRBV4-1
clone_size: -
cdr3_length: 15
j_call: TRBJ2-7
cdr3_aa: CASSQETGSLREQYF
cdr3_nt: TGCGCCAGCAGCCAAGAAACAGGGTCTTTACGTGAGCAGTACTTC

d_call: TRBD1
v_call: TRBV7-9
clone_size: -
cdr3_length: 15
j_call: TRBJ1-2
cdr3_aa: CASSFGQGTNYGYTF
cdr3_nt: TGTGCCAGCAGTTTTGGACAGGGCACTAACTATGGCTACACCTTC

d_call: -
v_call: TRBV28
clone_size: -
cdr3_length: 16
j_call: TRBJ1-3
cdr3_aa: CASSSMRGFSGNTIYF
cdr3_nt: TGTGCCAGCAGTTCCATGCGTGGGTTTTCTGGAAACACCATATATTTT

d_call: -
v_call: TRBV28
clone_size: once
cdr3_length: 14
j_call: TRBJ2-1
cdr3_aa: CASSVPGSDNEQFF
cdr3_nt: TGTGCCAGCAGTGTACCCGGGAGTGACAATGAGCAGTTCTTC

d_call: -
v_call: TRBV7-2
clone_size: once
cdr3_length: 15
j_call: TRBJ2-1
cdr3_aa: CASSLITLGYNEQFF
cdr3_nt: TGTGCCAGCAGCTTAATAACATTAGGGTACAATGAGCAGTTCTTC

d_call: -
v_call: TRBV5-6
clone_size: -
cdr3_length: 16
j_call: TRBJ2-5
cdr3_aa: CASSSAGQSYQETQYF
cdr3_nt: TGTGCCAGCAGCTCTGCGGGACAGTCCTACCAAGAGACCCAGTACTTC

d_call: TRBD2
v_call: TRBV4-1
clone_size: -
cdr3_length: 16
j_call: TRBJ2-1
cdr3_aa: CASSQDRTSTGNEQFF
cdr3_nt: TGCGCCAGCAGCCAAGATAGGACTAGTACCGGCAATGAGCAGTTCTTC

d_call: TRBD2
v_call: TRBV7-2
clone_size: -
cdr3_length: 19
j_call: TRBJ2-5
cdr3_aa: CASSLAWASGTVGRKTQYF
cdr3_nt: TGTGCCAGCAGCTTAGCATGGGCTAGCGGGACTGTGGGTAGAAAGACCCAGTACTTC

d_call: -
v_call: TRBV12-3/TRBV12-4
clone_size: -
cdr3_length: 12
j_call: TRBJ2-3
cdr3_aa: CASRLDTDTQYF
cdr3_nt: TGTGCCAGCAGATTGGACACAGATACGCAGTATTTT

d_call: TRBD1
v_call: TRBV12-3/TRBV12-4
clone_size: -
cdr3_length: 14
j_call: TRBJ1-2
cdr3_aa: CASSVWTGGDGYTF
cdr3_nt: TGTGCCAGCAGTGTTTGGACAGGGGGCGATGGCTACACCTTC

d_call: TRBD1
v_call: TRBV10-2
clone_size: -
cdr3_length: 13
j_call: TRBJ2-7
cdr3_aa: CASRRDSSYEQYF
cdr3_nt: TGTGCCAGCCGCAGGGACAGCTCCTACGAGCAGTACTTC

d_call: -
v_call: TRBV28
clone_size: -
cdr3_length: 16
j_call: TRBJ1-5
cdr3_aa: CASSFPGGGSNQPQHF
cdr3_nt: TGTGCCAGCAGTTTTCCCGGAGGGGGTAGCAATCAGCCCCAGCATTTT

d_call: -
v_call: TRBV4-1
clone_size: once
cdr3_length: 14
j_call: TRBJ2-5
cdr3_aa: CASSQGNYQETQYF
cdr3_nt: TGCGCCAGCAGCCAAGGGAACTACCAAGAGACCCAGTACTTC

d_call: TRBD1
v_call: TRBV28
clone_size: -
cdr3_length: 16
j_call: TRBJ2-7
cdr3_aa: CASSPSVDRAYHEQYF
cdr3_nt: TGTGCCAGCAGTCCAAGTGTGGACAGGGCGTACCACGAGCAGTACTTC

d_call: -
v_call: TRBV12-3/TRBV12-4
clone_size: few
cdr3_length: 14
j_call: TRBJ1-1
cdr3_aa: CASSFRHDGTEAFF
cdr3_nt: TGTGCCAGCAGTTTTCGACACGATGGCACTGAAGCTTTCTTT

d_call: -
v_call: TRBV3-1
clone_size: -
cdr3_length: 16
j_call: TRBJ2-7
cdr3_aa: CASSQGRAAGVYEQYF
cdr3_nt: TGTGCCAGCAGCCAGGGAAGAGCGGCTGGAGTCTACGAGCAGTACTTC

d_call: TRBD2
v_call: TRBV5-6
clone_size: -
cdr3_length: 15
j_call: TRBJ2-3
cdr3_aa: CASREKGLVSGTQYF
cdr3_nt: TGTGCCAGCAGAGAGAAGGGACTAGTGTCAGGTACGCAGTATTTT

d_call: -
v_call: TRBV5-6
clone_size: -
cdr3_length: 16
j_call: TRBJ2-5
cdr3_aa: CASSLGSVGHQETQYF
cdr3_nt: TGTGCCAGCAGCTTGGGGTCGGTGGGACATCAAGAGACCCAGTACTTC

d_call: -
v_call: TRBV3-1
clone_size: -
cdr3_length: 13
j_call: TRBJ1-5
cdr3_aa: CASSQRVDQPQHF
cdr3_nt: TGTGCCAGCAGCCAAAGAGTCGATCAGCCCCAGCATTTT

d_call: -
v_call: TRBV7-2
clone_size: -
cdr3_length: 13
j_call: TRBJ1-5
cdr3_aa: CASGQGYNQPQHF
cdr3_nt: TGTGCCAGCGGGCAGGGTTACAATCAGCCCCAGCATTTT

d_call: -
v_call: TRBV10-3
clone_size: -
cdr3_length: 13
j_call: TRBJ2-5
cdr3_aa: CAITLGVEDEQYF
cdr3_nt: TGTGCCATCACCCTAGGGGTGGAGGATGAGCAGTACTTC

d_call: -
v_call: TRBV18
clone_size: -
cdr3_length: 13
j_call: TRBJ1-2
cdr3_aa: CASSPEGNYGYTF
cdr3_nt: TGTGCCAGCTCACCCGAGGGTAACTATGGCTACACCTTC

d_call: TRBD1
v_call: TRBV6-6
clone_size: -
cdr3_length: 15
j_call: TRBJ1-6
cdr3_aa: CASSSGTGHNSPLHF
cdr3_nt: TGTGCCAGCAGTTCCGGGACAGGGCATAATTCACCCCTCCACTTT

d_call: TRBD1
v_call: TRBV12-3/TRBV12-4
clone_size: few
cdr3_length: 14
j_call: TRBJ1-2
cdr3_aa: CASSTQGAPGGYTF
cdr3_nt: TGTGCCAGCAGCACCCAGGGGGCGCCCGGTGGCTACACCTTC

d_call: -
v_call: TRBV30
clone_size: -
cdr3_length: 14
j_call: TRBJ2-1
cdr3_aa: CAWSRTRGYNEQFF
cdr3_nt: TGTGCCTGGAGTCGAACAAGGGGTTACAATGAGCAGTTCTTC

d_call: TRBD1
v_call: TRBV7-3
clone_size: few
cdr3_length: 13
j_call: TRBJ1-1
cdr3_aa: CASSSQGGTEAFF
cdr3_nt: TGTGCCAGCAGTTCACAGGGGGGGACTGAAGCTTTCTTT

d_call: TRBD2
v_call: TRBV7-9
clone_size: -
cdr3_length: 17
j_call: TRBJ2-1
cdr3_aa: CASSLETTSGTYNEQFF
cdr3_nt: TGTGCCAGCAGCTTAGAAACGACTAGCGGGACCTACAATGAGCAGTTCTTC

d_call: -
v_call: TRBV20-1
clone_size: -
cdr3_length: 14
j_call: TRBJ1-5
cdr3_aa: CSAIQDVSNQPQHF
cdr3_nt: TGCAGTGCGATACAGGATGTTAGCAATCAGCCCCAGCATTTT

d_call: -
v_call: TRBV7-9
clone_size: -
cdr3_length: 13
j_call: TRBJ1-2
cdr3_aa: CASAGSDNYGYTF
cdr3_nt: TGTGCCAGCGCCGGTTCCGACAACTATGGCTACACCTTC

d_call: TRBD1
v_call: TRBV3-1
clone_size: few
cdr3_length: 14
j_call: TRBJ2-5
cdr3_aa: CASSQAATGGEQYF
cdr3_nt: TGTGCCAGCAGCCAAGCCGCGACAGGGGGTGAGCAGTACTTC

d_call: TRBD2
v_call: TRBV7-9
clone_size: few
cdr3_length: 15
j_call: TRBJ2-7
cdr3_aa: CASSPTGTSYNEQYF
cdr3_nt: TGTGCCAGCAGCCCTACCGGGACTAGTTATAACGAGCAGTACTTC

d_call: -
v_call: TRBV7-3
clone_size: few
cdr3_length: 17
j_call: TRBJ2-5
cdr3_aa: CASSLGEAATREETQYF
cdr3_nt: TGTGCCAGCAGCTTAGGGGAAGCGGCCACGAGGGAAGAGACCCAGTACTTC

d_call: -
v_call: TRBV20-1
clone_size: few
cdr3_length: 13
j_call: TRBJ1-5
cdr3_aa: CSARGLSNQPQHF
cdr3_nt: TGCAGTGCGAGAGGCCTTAGCAATCAGCCCCAGCATTTT

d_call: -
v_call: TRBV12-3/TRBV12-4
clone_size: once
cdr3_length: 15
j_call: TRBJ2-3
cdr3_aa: CASSIYRESTDVQYF
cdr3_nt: TGTGCCAGCAGCATTTACAGAGAATCCACAGATGTGCAGTATTTT

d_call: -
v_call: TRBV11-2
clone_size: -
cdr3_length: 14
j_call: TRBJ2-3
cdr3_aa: CASSFGGTTDTQYF
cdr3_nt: TGTGCCAGCAGCTTCGGGGGAACCACAGATACGCAGTATTTT

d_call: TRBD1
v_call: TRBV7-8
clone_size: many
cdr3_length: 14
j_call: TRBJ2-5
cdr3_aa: CASSLGRGQETQYF
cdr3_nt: TGTGCCAGCAGTTTGGGCAGGGGGCAAGAGACCCAGTACTTC

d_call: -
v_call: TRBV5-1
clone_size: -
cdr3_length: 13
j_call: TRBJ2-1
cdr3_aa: CASRAMTVNEQFF
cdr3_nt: TGCGCCAGCAGGGCAATGACGGTCAATGAGCAGTTCTTC

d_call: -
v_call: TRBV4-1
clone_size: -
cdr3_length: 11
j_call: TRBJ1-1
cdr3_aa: CASSQSERAFF
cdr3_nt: TGCGCCAGCAGCCAAAGTGAGCGAGCTTTCTTT

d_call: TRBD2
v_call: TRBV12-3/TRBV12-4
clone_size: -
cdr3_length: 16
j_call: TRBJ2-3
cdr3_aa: CASSYQLAGGTDTQYF
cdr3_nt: TGTGCCAGCAGTTACCAACTAGCGGGAGGTACAGATACGCAGTATTTT

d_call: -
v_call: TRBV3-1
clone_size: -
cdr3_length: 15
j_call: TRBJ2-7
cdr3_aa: CASSQDRAPSYEQYF
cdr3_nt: TGTGCCAGCAGCCAAGATCGGGCCCCTTCCTACGAGCAGTACTTC